The 4 T cell receptor beta chains below were found in one sample sequenced in a study of blood T cell repertoires in COVID-19. Repertoires were generated with immunoSEQ multiplex PCR, while TCRdb's copy carries only in-frame clones and drops some. The sample contains more than 250,000 clones, around 91% of which appear only once. The sequencing sample was made of PBMCs or T cells enriched from blood (not recorded which). The source is a woman aged 18-29 years with acute COVID-19.

The J gene is TRBJ1-2, the V gene TRBV19; weak D call: TRBD1 (6 bases). In germline, CDR1 is LNHDA, CDR2 SQIVND (reference sequence). The CDR3 is 15 amino acids. Trimming took 6 bases from V and 3 from J, leaving 17 bases between them. The CDR3 region has the DNA TGTGCCAGTAGGTTCCCGGGGGGCGCACACTATGGCTACACCTTC. As protein: CASRFPGGAHYGYTF. Based on the CDR3 plus reference TRBV19 and TRBJ1-2, the full variable domain is DGGITQSPKYLFRKEGQNVTLSCEQNLNHDAMYWYRQDPGQGLRLIYYSQIVNDFQKGDIAEGYSVSREKKESFPLTVTSAQKNPTAFYLCASRFPGGAHYGYTFGSGTRLTVV.

The CDR3 reads CASSYRFGFGTEAFF. DNA of the CDR3: TGTGCCAGCAGTTATCGGTTTGGTTTTGGCACTGAAGCTTTCTTT. This chain joins TRBV6-2 or TRBV6-3 and TRBJ1-1; no firm D call. The ends were cut back, 3 bases at V and 4 bases at J, with 15 bases in the middle. The CDR3 loop spans 15 amino acids. The V gene's germline CDR1 is MNHEY and CDR2 SVGEGT.

The genes are TRBV30 and TRBJ1-2, with 9 bases identical to TRBD1. V lost 5 bases and J lost 7; bases outside the gene matches: 8. CDR1 GTSNPN and CDR2 SVGIG come from the germline V gene (reference sequence). The CDR3 is 13 amino acids. The CDR3: CAWGTGTGSGYTF. The CDR3 nucleotides are TGTGCCTGGGGGACGGGGACAGGGTCTGGCTACACCTTC.

The chain recombines TRBV10-1 with TRBJ2-1; TRBD2 might be the D (6 bases). Germline values: CDR1 WNHNN, CDR2 SYGVQD (reference sequence). The CDR3 is 12 residues long. The V end lost 4 bases, the J end lost 8 bases, and 9 bases lay between the germline ends. The CDR3 sequence is CASSGPGDEQFF. The CDR3 bases are TGCGCCAGCAGTGGCCCGGGAGATGAGCAGTTCTTC.